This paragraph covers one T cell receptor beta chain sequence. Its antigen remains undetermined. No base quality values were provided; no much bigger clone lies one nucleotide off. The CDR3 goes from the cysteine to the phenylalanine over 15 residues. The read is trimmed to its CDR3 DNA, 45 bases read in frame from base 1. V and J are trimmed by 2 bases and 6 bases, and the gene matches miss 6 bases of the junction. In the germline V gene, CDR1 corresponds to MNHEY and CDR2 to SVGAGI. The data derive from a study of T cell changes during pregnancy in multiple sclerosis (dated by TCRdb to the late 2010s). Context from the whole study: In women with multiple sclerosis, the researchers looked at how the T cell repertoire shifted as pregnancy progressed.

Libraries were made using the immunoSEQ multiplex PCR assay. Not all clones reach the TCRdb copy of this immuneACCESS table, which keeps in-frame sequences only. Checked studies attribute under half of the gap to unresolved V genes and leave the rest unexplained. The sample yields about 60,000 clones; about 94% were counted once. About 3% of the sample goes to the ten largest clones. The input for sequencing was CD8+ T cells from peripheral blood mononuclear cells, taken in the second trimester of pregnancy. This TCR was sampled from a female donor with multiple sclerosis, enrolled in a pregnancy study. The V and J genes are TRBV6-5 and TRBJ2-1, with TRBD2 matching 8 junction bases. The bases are TGTGCCAGCAGTTACCCAGGACTAGCCGGCAATGAGCAGTTCTTC. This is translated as CASSYPGLAGNEQFF.